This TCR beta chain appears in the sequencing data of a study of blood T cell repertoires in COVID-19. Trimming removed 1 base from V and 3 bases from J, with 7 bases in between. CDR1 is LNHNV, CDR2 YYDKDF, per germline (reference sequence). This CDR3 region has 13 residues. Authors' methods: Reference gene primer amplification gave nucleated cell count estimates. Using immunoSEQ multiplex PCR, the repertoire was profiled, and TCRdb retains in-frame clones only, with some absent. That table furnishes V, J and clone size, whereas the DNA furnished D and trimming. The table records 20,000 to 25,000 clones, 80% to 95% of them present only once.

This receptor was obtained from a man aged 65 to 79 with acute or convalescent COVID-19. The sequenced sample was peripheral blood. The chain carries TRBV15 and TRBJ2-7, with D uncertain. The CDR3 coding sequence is TGTGCCACCAGCAGAGTGGGCAGCTACGAGCAGTACTTC. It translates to CATSRVGSYEQYF.